One and the same sample provided the 20 T cell receptor beta chains below, sequenced in a study of naive and memory T cell subsets. Two oligonucleotides, mixed equimolar, formed the beta constant-region primer covering TRBC1 and TRBC2. Nested alpha and beta constant-region primers with the SP2 primer drove four PCR rounds on ligated cDNA. TCRdb fed the UMI-ligation and nested PCR reads into MiXCR, producing one record per CDR3 protein. This sample carries tens of thousands of distinct CDR3 sequences, about 10% of them seen once, and the ten largest clones take roughly 1.2%. Sequencing was carried out using naive CD8+ T cells from blood. All receptors derive from a human donor in good health.

This clonotype was seen repeatedly, ten times or more. The chain employs TRBV2 and TRBJ2-3, with 10 nucleotides matching TRBD2. The V and J ends lost 5 bases and 4 bases, in that order; junction bases with no gene match: 6. CDR1 and CDR2 (germline): SNHLY, FYNNEI. The CDR3 loop spans 15 amino acids. The CDR3 loop is CASSRTSGGADTQYF. CDR3 DNA: TGTGCCAGCAGTAGGACTAGCGGAGGGGCAGATACGCAGTATTTT.

The chain has TRBV7-9 and TRBJ2-3, with a tentative D call TRBD2 (5 bases). Germline values: CDR1 SEHNR, CDR2 FQNEAQ (reference sequence). The length of the CDR3 is 15 residues. V lost 4 bases and J 0 bases, leaving 11 bases between the germline ends. The CDR3 DNA reads as TGTGCCAGCAGCTCAGGACTTGAAAGCACAGATACGCAGTATTTT. Translation gives CASSSGLESTDTQYF.

This chain uses TRBV7-9 with TRBJ2-3; 9 positions agree with TRBD1. After removal of 5 bases from V and 4 bases from J, the junction contained 4 bases not matched to a gene. The CDR3 spans 14 residues. Germline loops: CDR1 SEHNR, CDR2 FQNEAQ (reference sequence). CDR3 loop: CASSDRGAADTQYF. The CDR3 nucleotides read TGTGCCAGCAGCGACAGGGGGGCGGCAGATACGCAGTATTTT.

V is TRBV24-1 and J is TRBJ2-3; the D is unclear. The ends were cut back, 2 bases at V and 2 bases at J, with 13 bases in the middle. This CDR3 is 16 amino acids long. Germline CDR1 KGHDR, CDR2 SFDVKD. CDR3 protein: CATSDWVSTLTDTQYF. Written as DNA, the CDR3 is TGTGCCACCAGTGATTGGGTTAGCACTCTCACAGATACGCAGTATTTT.

In its sample, this clonotype was seen a few times. The rearrangement uses TRBV2 and TRBJ2-7; TRBD1 aligns across 10 bases. There are 14 residues in the CDR3. V shed 6 bases, J shed 5 bases, and the junction held 7 bases outside the gene matches. CDR1 and CDR2 from the germline V gene are SNHLY and FYNNEI. CDR3 in DNA: TGTGCCAGCAGCGAGGGACAGGGGTACCACGAGCAGTACTTC. Protein: CASSEGQGYHEQYF. The variable domain in full, completed from reference TRBV2 and TRBJ2-7, reads EPEVTQTPSHQVTQMGQEVILRCVPISNHLYFYWYRQILGQKVEFLVSFYNNEISEKSEIFDDQFSVERPDGSNFTLKIRSTKLEDSAMYFCASSEGQGYHEQYFGPGTRLTVT.

The chain combines TRBV4-2 with TRBJ2-1, with 7 bases matching TRBD2. Germline V gives CDR1 LGHNA, CDR2 YNFKEQ. Trimming took 4 bases from V and 10 from J; bases not matched to a gene: 16. The CDR3 loop spans 16 amino acids. Written as DNA, the CDR3 is TGTGCCAGCAGCCCCGAGGGCACTAGCGTACCCCAGGAGCAGTTCTTC. Translation: CASSPEGTSVPQEQFF.

This clonotype was observed a handful of times. The CDR3 sequence is CASRPTGGGGTDTQYF. The CDR3 DNA follows: TGTGCCAGCAGGCCAACAGGGGGGGGGGGCACAGATACGCAGTATTTT. V usage is TRBV6-5 and J usage is TRBJ2-3; tentatively, D is TRBD1 (8 bases). Trimming removed 6 bases from V and 1 base from J, with 17 bases in between. CDR3 size: 16 residues. The germline V gene encodes CDR1 MNHEY and CDR2 SVGAGI.

This clonotype was counted many times. V is TRBV6-5 and J is TRBJ1-5; no clear D. The CDR3 spans 13 residues. Between the trimmed V and J ends, which lost 0 bases and 7 bases, there was a span of 7 bases. Germline values: CDR1 MNHEY, CDR2 SVGAGI. CDR3 sequence: CASSYSAVQPQHF. CDR3 in DNA: TGTGCCAGCAGTTACTCCGCCGTGCAGCCCCAGCATTTT.

Note on this clonotype: A much bigger clone sits one base away, suggesting this may be a read error. V is TRBV12-3 or TRBV12-4 and J is TRBJ2-3, with 8 bases fitting TRBD2. The CDR3 is 14 amino acids. CDR3 sequence: CASGLAGNTDTQYF. The CDR3 DNA is TGTGCCAGCGGTTTAGCGGGAAACACAGATACGCAGTATTTT.

Ten or more counts support this clonotype. The rearrangement joins TRBV2 to TRBJ1-2; D gene uncertain. Germline V lookup: CDR1 SNHLY, CDR2 FYNNEI. The CDR3 is made up of 11 amino acids. Trimming took off 6 bases at V and 6 bases at J, with 8 bases between the two ends. This chain's CDR3 is CASRPTHGYTF. The CDR3 DNA follows: TGTGCCAGCAGACCCACGCATGGCTACACCTTC. Together with reference TRBV2 and TRBJ1-2, the CDR3 gives the full variable domain: EPEVTQTPSHQVTQMGQEVILRCVPISNHLYFYWYRQILGQKVEFLVSFYNNEISEKSEIFDDQFSVERPDGSNFTLKIRSTKLEDSAMYFCASRPTHGYTFGSGTRLTVV.

This clonotype was seen only a few times. The chain is built from TRBV29-1 and TRBJ2-3; a possible D gene is TRBD2 (5 bases). The CDR3 is 17 residues long. Germline lookup yields CDR1 SQVTM and CDR2 ANQGSEA. The V and J ends lost 0 bases and 3 bases respectively, with 19 bases between them. The CDR3 spells CSVEDLMREQMTDTQYF. CDR3 bases: TGCAGCGTTGAAGACCTCATGAGGGAGCAGATGACAGATACGCAGTATTTT.

This clonotype was seen repeatedly, ten times or more. The chain has TRBV29-1 and TRBJ1-1; D is uncertain. This CDR3 is 10 amino acids long. V was pared by 7 bases and J by 7 bases, with 10 bases between. CDR1 and CDR2 (germline): SQVTM, ANQGSEA. CDR3 amino acids: CSGVGYEAFF. The CDR3 bases are TGCAGCGGCGTAGGGTATGAAGCTTTCTTT.

The rearrangement joins TRBV12-3 or TRBV12-4 to TRBJ2-7; possibly TRBD1 or TRBD2 for D (5 bases each). V was trimmed by 0 bases and J by 5 bases, leaving 14 bases between them. The CDR3 extends over 15 amino acids. CDR3 in amino acids: CASSLARGTSHEQYF. The CDR3 DNA reads TGTGCCAGCAGTTTAGCGCGTGGGACCAGCCACGAGCAGTACTTC.

This clonotype was recorded at least ten times. The chain uses TRBV4-3 and TRBJ1-5; unclear D gene. Germline CDR1 LGHNA, CDR2 YSLEER. V was clipped by 1 base and J by 3 bases, with 10 bases between them. CDR3 length: 15 residues. CDR3 sequence (DNA): TGCGCCAGCAGCCAAGTACGGTCCCCCAATCAGCCCCAGCATTTT. Its protein is CASSQVRSPNQPQHF.

V and J are TRBV12-3 or TRBV12-4 and TRBJ2-7, with D possibly TRBD1 on 5 matching bases. The V end was cut by 5 bases, the J end by 3 bases, with 8 bases between. The CDR3 has 12 amino acids. The CDR3 nucleotides are TGTGCCAGCAGTCCGGACAACTACGAGCAGTACTTC. Translating it yields CASSPDNYEQYF.

This clonotype was counted ten times or more. V and J are TRBV11-2 and TRBJ1-3; D unresolved. Germline V gene data show CDR1 as SGHAT and CDR2 as FQNNGV. The CDR3 consists of 16 residues. Trimming pared 5 bases from V and 1 base from J, leaving 15 bases between. The CDR3 DNA reads as TGTGCCAGCAGCCTTAACCTGATGATTTCTGGAAACACCATATATTTT. It is translated as CASSLNLMISGNTIYF.

This clonotype was counted many times. The V gene is TRBV29-1, the J gene TRBJ1-1, with D tentatively TRBD1 (5 bases). CDR3 length equals 14 residues. Germline values: CDR1 SQVTM, CDR2 ANQGSEA. Trimming stripped 1 base from V and 5 bases from J, with 14 bases between. The CDR3 nucleotides are TGCAGCGTTGAAGGGGGGAGGGGAGGTACTGAAGCTTTCTTT. Translating it yields CSVEGGRGGTEAFF.

The chain couples TRBV9 to TRBJ2-1, with D uncertain. V gave up 6 bases and J gave up 1 base, with 14 bases separating them. The V gene's germline CDR1 is SGDLS and CDR2 YYNGEE. The CDR3 has 15 residues. The DNA of the CDR3 is TGTGCCAGCACTCCGTCGGGTAGGTCCTACAATGAGCAGTTCTTC. Encoded protein: CASTPSGRSYNEQFF.

This clonotype was recorded a few times. This chain joins TRBV6-6 and TRBJ1-1; unclear D gene. V was clipped by 0 bases and J by 6 bases, with 20 bases between them. Germline V gene lookup returns CDR1 MNHNY and CDR2 SVGAGI (reference sequence). The CDR3 is made up of 17 amino acids. The CDR3: CASSYSSLAAPQAEAFF. CDR3 nucleotides: TGTGCCAGCAGTTACTCGTCCCTGGCAGCCCCTCAGGCTGAAGCTTTCTTT.

Many counts were recorded for this clonotype. This sequence joins TRBV20-1 and TRBJ2-1, with TRBD2 identical over 9 bases. Germline CDR1 is DFQATT and CDR2 is SNEGSKA (reference sequence). The junction had 14 bases not matched to a gene; V was cut back by 6 bases and J by 8 bases. The CDR3 length is 15 residues. CDR3 amino acids: CSAPGVLAGSHEQFF. CDR3 nucleotides: TGCAGTGCCCCTGGGGTACTAGCGGGTTCCCATGAGCAGTTCTTC.